A selection of T cell receptor beta chains follows, all from one sample in a study of T cell responses to AZD1222 COVID-19 vaccine. Data came from immunoSEQ multiplex PCR; TCRdb stores just in-frame clones and leaves some out. The sample holds 100,000 to 150,000 clones, roughly 93% seen once. Sequenced material: peripheral blood, taken on day 0 of AZD1222 vaccination. The source is an adult in good health. CDR3s leave out the opening cysteine and the closing phenylalanine or tryptophan.

V gene: TRBV5-1; J gene: TRBJ2-7; CDR3 protein: ASRPGGNVRGEQY
V gene: TRBV6-5; J gene: TRBJ2-6; CDR3 protein: ATRRSWTGANVLT
V gene: TRBV7-7; J gene: TRBJ2-2; CDR3 protein: ASRGAGTGELF
V gene: TRBV7-2; J gene: TRBJ2-5; CDR3 protein: ASSLALGREETQY
V gene: TRBV7-2; J gene: TRBJ2-7; CDR3 protein: ASSTADSPIFYEQY
V gene: TRBV19; J gene: TRBJ1-5; CDR3 protein: ASSISPGQEINQPQH
V gene: TRBV3-1/TRBV3-2; J gene: TRBJ2-7; CDR3 protein: ASSRGQGGGSYEQY
V gene: TRBV4-3; J gene: TRBJ2-3; CDR3 protein: ASSQVWGVPTDTQY
V gene: TRBV4-1; J gene: TRBJ2-1; CDR3 protein: ASSLRGLGLAGGSDNEQF
V gene: TRBV29-1; J gene: TRBJ1-5; CDR3 protein: SVAKSDNQPQH
V gene: TRBV6-2/TRBV6-3; J gene: TRBJ2-3; CDR3 protein: ASSYLAGGPSRDTQY
V gene: TRBV4-3; J gene: TRBJ1-1; CDR3 protein: ASSQGGSKAF
V gene: TRBV19; J gene: TRBJ1-2; CDR3 protein: ASSIGGDRGLLNYGYT
V gene: TRBV9; J gene: TRBJ1-2; CDR3 protein: ASSGGYYGYT
V gene: TRBV2; J gene: TRBJ2-7; CDR3 protein: ASSEVYEQY
V gene: TRBV6-1; J gene: TRBJ1-2; CDR3 protein: ASSETSGYGYGYT
V gene: TRBV11-2; J gene: TRBJ1-1; CDR3 protein: ASSLVEAF
V gene: TRBV19; J gene: TRBJ1-4; CDR3 protein: ASSIQTNEKLF
V gene: TRBV12-3/TRBV12-4; J gene: TRBJ2-2; CDR3 protein: ASSLMGSGELF
V gene: TRBV5-3; J gene: TRBJ1-5; CDR3 protein: ARSVAVTEAFWDQPQH
V gene: TRBV7-3; J gene: TRBJ2-5; CDR3 protein: ASSRSITETQY
V gene: TRBV30; J gene: TRBJ1-5; CDR3 protein: AWSYLGNQPQH
V gene: TRBV9; J gene: TRBJ2-7; CDR3 protein: ASEPGHDTYEQY
V gene: TRBV28; J gene: TRBJ1-1; CDR3 protein: ASYREDRWGAF
V gene: TRBV12-5; J gene: TRBJ2-3; CDR3 protein: ASGLGLASDTQY
V gene: TRBV2; J gene: TRBJ2-1; CDR3 protein: ASSERHPEGGNEQF
V gene: TRBV16; J gene: TRBJ1-5; CDR3 protein: ASSQIYGWARSNQPQH
V gene: TRBV6-6; J gene: TRBJ2-7; CDR3 protein: ASSRTGDYEQY
V gene: TRBV27; J gene: TRBJ1-6; CDR3 protein: ASSFRLGQTNSPLH